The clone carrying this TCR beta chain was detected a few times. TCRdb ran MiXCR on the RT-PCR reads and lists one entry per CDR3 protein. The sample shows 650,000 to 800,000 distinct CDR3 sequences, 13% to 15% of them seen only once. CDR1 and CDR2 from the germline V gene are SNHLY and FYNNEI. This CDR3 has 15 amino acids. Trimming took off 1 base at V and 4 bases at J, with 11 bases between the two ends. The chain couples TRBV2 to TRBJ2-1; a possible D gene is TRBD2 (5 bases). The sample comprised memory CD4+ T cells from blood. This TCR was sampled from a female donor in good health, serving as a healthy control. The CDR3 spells CASSEGRADYNEQFF. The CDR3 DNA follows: TGTGCCAGCAGTGAAGGGCGGGCCGATTACAATGAGCAGTTCTTC.